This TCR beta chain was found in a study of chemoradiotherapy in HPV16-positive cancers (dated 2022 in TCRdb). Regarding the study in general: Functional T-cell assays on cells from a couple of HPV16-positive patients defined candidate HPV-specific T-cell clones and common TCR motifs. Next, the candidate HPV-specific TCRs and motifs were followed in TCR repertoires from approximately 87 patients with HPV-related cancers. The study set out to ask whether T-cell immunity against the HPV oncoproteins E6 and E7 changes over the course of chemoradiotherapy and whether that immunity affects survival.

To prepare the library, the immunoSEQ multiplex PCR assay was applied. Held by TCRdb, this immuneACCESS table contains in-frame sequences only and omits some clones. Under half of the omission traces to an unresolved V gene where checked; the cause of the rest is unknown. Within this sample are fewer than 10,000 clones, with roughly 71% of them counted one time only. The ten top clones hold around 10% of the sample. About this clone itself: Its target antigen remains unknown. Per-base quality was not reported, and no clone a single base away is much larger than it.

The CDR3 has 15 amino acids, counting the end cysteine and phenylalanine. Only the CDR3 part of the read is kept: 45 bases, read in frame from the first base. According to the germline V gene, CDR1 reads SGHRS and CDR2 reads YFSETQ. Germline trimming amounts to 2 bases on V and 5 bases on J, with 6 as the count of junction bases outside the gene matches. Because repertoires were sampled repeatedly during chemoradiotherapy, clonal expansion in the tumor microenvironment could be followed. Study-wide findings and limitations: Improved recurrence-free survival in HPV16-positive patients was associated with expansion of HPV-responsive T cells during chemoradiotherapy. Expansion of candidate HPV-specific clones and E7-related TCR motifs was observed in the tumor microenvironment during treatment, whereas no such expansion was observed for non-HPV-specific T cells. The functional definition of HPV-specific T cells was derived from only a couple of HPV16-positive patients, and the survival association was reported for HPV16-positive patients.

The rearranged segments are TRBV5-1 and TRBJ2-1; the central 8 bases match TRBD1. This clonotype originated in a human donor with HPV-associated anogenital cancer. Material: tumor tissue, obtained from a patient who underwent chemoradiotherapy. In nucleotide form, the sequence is TGCGCCAGCAGCTTCGGGACAGGTAAACACAATGAGCAGTTCTTC. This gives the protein CASSFGTGKHNEQFF.